The present T cell receptor (beta chain) was sequenced within a study of T cells in women clearing cervical HPV infection. General study points: Combining TCR richness with V gene abundances gave approximately 0.8 AUC. Controls had more TRBV6-7 (0.16%) than cases (around 0.11%).

The CDR3 loop spans 14 amino acids. Germline V CDR1 and CDR2: DFQATT, SNEGSKA (reference sequence). Clones were read by immunoSEQ multiplex PCR, and TCRdb kept only the in-frame ones, dropping some. This sample contains about 22,000 clones. On this clone: Antigen unknown. The missing CDR3 end, 3 residues past where the read stops, is filled in from the germline J gene.

V and J are TRBV20-1 and TRBJ1-2; D unclear. This sequence was found in a woman aged 18-70 years with a cervical HPV16 infection that either progressed to CIN3+ or cleared (not recorded which). The sequencing input was blood buffy coat. CDR3 loop: CSAREAASSGGYTF. CDR3 DNA, as far as it was read: TGCAGTGCTAGAGAGGCGGCGAGTTCGGGGGGC.